The table lists the clone carrying this T cell receptor (beta chain) with a few counts. Antigen: not known. The time point: persistent/refractory GD, antithyroid drugs over 5 years with positive TRAb. Construction of the TCR library relied on RNA isolated from PBMCs. The source of the patients was an endocrinology department in Xi'an, China. Peripheral blood, roughly 10 milliliters of it, was drawn into EDTA tubes. The sample is drawn from a study of regulatory T cells in long-lasting Graves disease. Study-level points and caveats: Persistent disease was characterized by preferential usage of TRBV28, TRBJ1-2 and TRBJ2-5. Persistent patients shared thousands of public clonotypes among themselves. Newly diagnosed patients shared fewer, at roughly 970.

Library construction for TCR beta used iRepertoire HTBI primers and Arm-PCR of CDR3 regions. TCRdb reanalysed the multiplex PCR reads using MiXCR and keeps one entry per CDR3 protein. The repertoire holds around 430,000 distinct CDR3 sequences, with approximately 23% as singletons. Germline V gene sequence: CDR1 DFQATT, CDR2 SNEGSKA (reference sequence). Trimming stripped 4 bases from V and 4 bases from J, with 10 bases between. The CDR3 extends over 12 amino acids. The J gene is TRBJ1-2, the V gene TRBV20-1, with D maybe TRBD1 (5 bases). The specimen comprised peripheral blood mononuclear cells (PBMCs), sampled when the disease was refractory, from a patient treated with antithyroid drugs. This TCR was sampled from a female donor with Graves disease. The DNA of the CDR3 is TGCAGTGCTACCACAGGCCCCTATGGCTACACCTTC. This sequence encodes CSATTGPYGYTF.